The next 32 T cell receptor beta chains were all read from a single sample in a study of blood T cell repertoires in COVID-19. Sequencing was performed with immunoSEQ multiplex PCR; in TCRdb, only in-frame clones are kept and a portion is missing. The data show hundreds of thousands of clones, 70% to 90% seen once. The sequenced sample consisted of peripheral blood. The receptors here all came from a middle-aged man with acute or convalescent COVID-19.

A single count supports this clone. The chain carries TRBV29-1 and TRBJ2-3; the D gene is possibly TRBD2 (5 bases). V lost 7 bases and J 2 bases, leaving 16 bases between the germline ends. The CDR3 runs to 14 residues. The germline gives CDR1 SQVTM, CDR2 ANQGSEA. The CDR3 DNA follows: TGCAGCGCTCATAGGGCTAGCCTCACAGATACGCAGTATTTT. Translated: CSAHRASLTDTQYF.

The chain joins TRBV3-1 (or the pseudogene TRBV3-2) to TRBJ1-2; D gene ambiguous. The CDR3 totals 15 residues. Per the germline V gene, CDR1 is LGHDT and CDR2 is YNNKEL (reference sequence). Trimming pared 0 bases from V and 2 bases from J, leaving 10 bases between. The CDR3 loop is CASSQESLANYGYTF. The CDR3 nucleotides are TGTGCCAGCAGCCAAGAATCCCTAGCCAACTATGGCTACACCTTC.

This sequence joins TRBV25-1 and TRBJ1-2, with D possibly matching TRBD1 (5 bases). The CDR3 runs to 15 residues. V lost 0 bases and J lost 4, with 12 bases in between. Germline CDR1 MGHDK, CDR2 SYGVNS. CDR3 sequence (DNA): TGTGCCAGCAGTGAATATAAGGGAGGGACCTATGGCTACACCTTC. Protein: CASSEYKGGTYGYTF.

The chain has TRBV4-1 and TRBJ1-2; the D gene is possibly TRBD1 (6 bases). The V gene's germline CDR1 is MGHRA and CDR2 YSYEKL. This CDR3 is 15 amino acids long. V lost 2 bases and J lost 4, with 14 bases in between. The CDR3 sequence: CASSQPRTEPYGYTF. As DNA, the CDR3 is TGCGCCAGCAGCCAACCGAGGACAGAACCCTATGGCTACACCTTC.

The rearrangement uses TRBV7-2 and TRBJ2-1; D not certain. Germline CDR1 SGHTA, CDR2 FQGNSA. The CDR3 has 13 residues. V lost 7 bases and J 5 bases, leaving 12 bases between the germline ends. The CDR3 DNA reads as TGTGCCAGCAAGATCAATCGGGACAATGAGCAGTTCTTC. It translates to CASKINRDNEQFF.

V usage is TRBV19 and J usage is TRBJ1-2, with 7 bases identical to TRBD1. Germline CDR1 is LNHDA and CDR2 is SQIVND (reference sequence). The CDR3 totals 14 residues. Germline trimming cut 5 bases from V and 4 bases from J; bases unmatched to any gene: 7. CDR3 residues: CASSFRTGPYGYTF. In DNA, the CDR3 is TGTGCCAGTAGTTTCAGGACAGGCCCCTATGGCTACACCTTC.

J is TRBJ1-5 and V is TRBV27; D perhaps matches TRBD1 (5 bases). The germline V gene encodes CDR1 MNHEY and CDR2 SMNVEV (reference sequence). V shed 0 bases and J shed 0 bases, with 9 bases lying between them. This CDR3 is built from 16 residues. Here the CDR3 reads CASSLSPGYSNQPQHF. The CDR3 nucleotides are TGTGCCAGCAGTTTATCGCCAGGGTATAGCAATCAGCCCCAGCATTTT.

The chain uses TRBV5-1 and TRBJ1-1; the match to TRBD1 covers 9 bases. V gave up 3 bases and J gave up 1 base; unmatched junction bases: 4. Per the germline V gene, CDR1 is SGHRS and CDR2 is YFSETQ. The CDR3 covers 15 residues. CDR3 DNA: TGCGCCAGCAGCTGGGGACAGGGAGGGAACACTGAAGCTTTCTTT. Its translation: CASSWGQGGNTEAFF.

The table lists this clone with a few counts. Relative to the germline gene, one junction end is altered; a read error may explain this. The chain links TRBV6-5 to TRBJ1-2, with TRBD1 as a possible D gene (6 bases). The CDR3 extends over 11 amino acids. CDR1 and CDR2 (germline): MNHEY, SVGAGI. CDR3 amino acids: CASSSSGTPSF. CDR3 in DNA: TGTGCCAGCAGTTCCTCCGGGACACCCTCCTTC.

The gene calls are TRBV28 and TRBJ1-6; possibly TRBD1 for D (6 bases). V was shortened by 5 bases and J by 10 bases, with 21 bases between the two germline ends. CDR3 length: 16 residues. Per germline, CDR1 MDHEN and CDR2 SYDVKM. This CDR3 is CASSTPGQGQSSPLHF. The CDR3 region has the DNA TGTGCCAGCAGTACCCCGGGACAAGGTCAGTCGTCACCCCTCCACTTT.

This chain joins TRBV13 and TRBJ1-4, with D tentatively TRBD1 (5 bases). This CDR3 spans 15 amino acids. V was trimmed by 5 bases and J by 5 bases, leaving 15 bases between them. CDR1 and CDR2 (germline): PRHDT, FYEKMQ (reference sequence). CDR3 loop: CASSPRGGINEKLFF. The CDR3 nucleotides are TGTGCCAGCAGCCCCCGCGGGGGTATCAATGAAAAACTGTTTTTT.

This clone was picked up a small number of times. The rearrangement links TRBV10-3 to TRBJ1-2, with D tentatively TRBD1 (6 bases). Germline V lookup: CDR1 ENHRY, CDR2 SYGVKD. CDR3 length equals 13 residues. Trimming took off 5 bases at V and 8 bases at J, with 15 bases between the two ends. The CDR3 loop reads CAISPDSNFGYTF. The CDR3 nucleotides read TGTGCCATCAGTCCGGACAGTAATTTCGGCTACACCTTC.

The chain carries TRBV23-1 and TRBJ2-1; D might be TRBD2 (5 bases). TRBV23-1 is an open reading frame, and its role is uncertain. Trimming took 2 bases from V and 14 from J, leaving 19 bases between them. The CDR3 length is 14 residues. The CDR3 protein is CASSQPLRGSPKFF. CDR3 sequence (DNA): TGCGCCAGCAGTCAACCCCTCCGGGGTTCCCCCAAGTTCTTC.

This chain joins TRBV5-6 and TRBJ2-7, with D hard to call. CDR1 is SGHDT, CDR2 YYEEEE, per germline. The length of the CDR3 is 13 residues. Trimming removed 2 bases from V and 0 bases from J, with 6 bases in between. The CDR3 DNA follows: TGTGCCAGCAGCTTTAGAAGCTCCTACGAGCAGTACTTC. Translated: CASSFRSSYEQYF.

The chain recombines TRBV10-2 with TRBJ1-3, with D perhaps matching TRBD1 (6 bases). V was cut by 6 bases and J by 0 bases, with 9 bases left in between. This CDR3 is built from 14 residues. The germline V gene encodes CDR1 WSHSY and CDR2 SAAADI. DNA for the CDR3: TGCGCCAGCAGGGGAGGGGGCTCTGGAAACACCATATATTTT. As protein: CASRGGGSGNTIYF.

In this sample, this clone turned up a few times. V and J are TRBV7-9 and TRBJ2-7; 8 nucleotides align to TRBD1. The junction had 7 bases not matched to a gene; V was cut back by 7 bases and J by 2 bases. CDR1 and CDR2 (germline): SEHNR, FQNEAQ (reference sequence). The CDR3 runs to 14 residues. This CDR3 is CASTRQGRPYEQYF. CDR3 nucleotide sequence: TGTGCCAGCACACGACAGGGGCGTCCCTACGAGCAGTACTTC.

The rearrangement uses TRBV5-1 and TRBJ1-1, with D unclear. This CDR3 is built from 16 residues. Germline loops: CDR1 SGHRS, CDR2 YFSETQ. Trimming shortened V by 2 bases and J by 2 bases, and 16 bases separated the two germline ends. The CDR3 here is CASSFSSGGYNTEAFF. In DNA form, the CDR3 reads TGCGCCAGCAGCTTTTCGTCCGGAGGTTACAACACTGAAGCTTTCTTT.

The genes are TRBV5-6 and TRBJ2-7; 10 bases line up with TRBD1. Trimming removed 4 bases from V and 6 bases from J; junction bases left unmatched: 7. Germline CDR1 and CDR2: SGHDT and YYEEEE. This CDR3 is built from 14 residues. CDR3 loop: CASSLGQGLVEQYF. CDR3 in DNA: TGTGCCAGCAGCCTGGGACAGGGGTTGGTCGAGCAGTACTTC.

V usage is TRBV12-3 or TRBV12-4 and J usage is TRBJ1-2; D is unresolved. V was clipped by 3 bases and J by 4 bases, with 6 bases between them. This CDR3 is built from 12 residues. The CDR3 is CASSLQFYGYTF. The CDR3 nucleotides are TGTGCCAGCAGTTTGCAGTTCTATGGCTACACCTTC.

CDR3 in amino acids: CASSSWTRNTEAFF. CDR3 sequence (DNA): TGTGCCAGCAGTTCTTGGACAAGGAACACTGAAGCTTTCTTT. The V gene is TRBV28, the J gene TRBJ1-1, with D possibly matching TRBD1 (5 bases). Germline V gene sequence: CDR1 MDHEN, CDR2 SYDVKM. The CDR3 spans 14 residues. The V and J ends lost 4 bases and 1 base respectively, with 10 bases between them.

The CDR3 sequence is CASSLFTGSYNEQFF. In nucleotides, the CDR3 is TGTGCCAGCTCGCTCTTTACGGGGTCCTACAATGAGCAGTTCTTC. The rearrangement links TRBV18 to TRBJ2-1; TRBD2 is a possible D gene (5 bases). The germline V and J ends were trimmed by 6 bases and 1 base, with 13 bases remaining between them. This CDR3 contains 15 residues. Per germline, CDR1 KGHSH and CDR2 LQKENI.

V gene TRBV5-1 combines with J gene TRBJ2-3, with 7 positions matching TRBD2. Looked up from germline, CDR1 is SGHRS and CDR2 is YFSETQ. V lost 6 bases to trimming and J lost 2 bases; unmatched junction nucleotides: 12. CDR3 length: 16 residues. The CDR3 spells CASTQGYSGSTDTQYF. The DNA for the CDR3 is TGCGCCAGCACTCAGGGATATAGCGGGTCCACAGATACGCAGTATTTT.

This clone appeared once. V gene TRBV24-1 combines with J gene TRBJ1-2, with D possibly TRBD1 on 6 matching bases. V shed 7 bases and J shed 4 bases, with 9 bases lying between them. Germline CDR1 is KGHDR and CDR2 is SFDVKD. CDR3 length: 12 amino acids. The CDR3 spells CATSQGLYGYTF. The CDR3 DNA is TGTGCCACCAGCCAGGGGCTCTATGGCTACACCTTC.

The chain is built from TRBV6-6 and TRBJ1-5; TRBD1 might be the D (5 bases). CDR1 is MNHNY, CDR2 SVGAGI, per germline (reference sequence). This CDR3 has 13 residues. Trimming removed 6 bases at V and 5 bases at J, with 11 bases between. The CDR3 bases are TGTGCCAGCAGCAGGGAAAATGATCAGCCCCAGCATTTT. Protein: CASSRENDQPQHF.

V usage is TRBV18 and J usage is TRBJ2-7; the match to TRBD1 covers 12 bases. The CDR3 spans 16 residues. V trimming: 9 bases; J trimming: 3 bases; junction bases outside the gene matches: 12. Germline CDR1 KGHSH, CDR2 LQKENI. The CDR3 sequence is CASSKIGTGGFYEQYF. CDR3 coding DNA: TGTGCCAGTTCAAAAATCGGGACAGGGGGCTTCTACGAGCAGTACTTC.

The V and J genes are TRBV30 and TRBJ1-1; 11 nucleotides align to TRBD1. The germline V gene has CDR1 GTSNPN and CDR2 SVGIG (reference sequence). Germline trimming cut 1 base from V and 1 base from J; bases unmatched to any gene: 5. The CDR3 length is 16 residues. The CDR3 spells CAWSAGTGGWNTEAFF. CDR3 DNA sequence: TGTGCCTGGAGTGCCGGGACAGGGGGGTGGAACACTGAAGCTTTCTTT.

The chain links TRBV12-3 or TRBV12-4 to TRBJ1-1; D perhaps matches TRBD1 (6 bases). The CDR3 has 12 amino acids. Trimming pared 5 bases from V and 5 bases from J, leaving 9 bases between. Here the CDR3 DNA reads TGTGCCAGCAGTACAGGGAGTACTGAAGCTTTCTTT. It encodes CASSTGSTEAFF.

This rearrangement joins TRBV7-8 to TRBJ1-1, with 7 bases identical to TRBD1. V shed 3 bases, J shed 2 bases, and the junction held 3 bases outside the gene matches. Germline V gives CDR1 SGHVS, CDR2 FQNEAQ. This CDR3 comprises 14 residues. The CDR3 nucleotides read TGTGCCAGCAGCTTCGACAGGGCCAACACTGAAGCTTTCTTT. Translated: CASSFDRANTEAFF.

This chain links TRBV5-1 with TRBJ1-5; maybe TRBD1 (5 bases). The CDR3 is 15 amino acids. The germline CDR1 and CDR2 sequences are SGHRS and YFSETQ. Trimming took off 0 bases at V and 4 bases at J, with 11 bases between the two ends. The CDR3 is CASSLEAGRNQPQHF. CDR3 DNA: TGCGCCAGCAGCTTGGAGGCAGGGCGTAATCAGCCCCAGCATTTT.

This clone occurred a few times. This sequence joins TRBV28 and TRBJ1-2; 9 bases align to TRBD1. Germline-derived CDR1 and CDR2 are MDHEN and SYDVKM. This CDR3 is built from 14 residues. Unmatched junction bases numbered 11, after V lost 7 bases and J lost 8 bases. CDR3 sequence reads: CASTTYRGPLGYTF. The DNA for the CDR3 is TGTGCCAGCACGACGTACAGGGGGCCCCTCGGCTACACCTTC.

This sequence joins TRBV5-4 and TRBJ1-2, with D possibly TRBD1 on 6 matching bases. Germline values: CDR1 SGHNT, CDR2 YYREEE (reference sequence). Trimming removed 6 bases from V and 4 bases from J, with 13 bases in between. The CDR3 extends over 13 amino acids. The CDR3 loop reads CASTWRGRYGYTF. CDR3 DNA sequence: TGTGCCAGCACTTGGCGGGGGCGCTATGGCTACACCTTC.

The chain links TRBV28 to TRBJ1-2; maybe TRBD1 (5 bases). Germline CDR1 is MDHEN and CDR2 is SYDVKM. This CDR3 comprises 12 residues. The V end lost 7 bases, the J end lost 4 bases, and 10 bases lay between the germline ends. CDR3: CASKRGVYGYTF. The CDR3 coding sequence is TGTGCCAGCAAGCGGGGGGTCTATGGCTACACCTTC.